The 8 T cell receptor beta chains in this list originate from one sample, sequenced in a study of blood T cells in healthy people across ages. A second roughly 7 to 12 cycle PCR used barcoded and J-beta primers. TCRdb called the 5' RACE reads again in MiXCR, with one record for every CDR3 protein. The top ten hold over 15% of the sample, which has about 650,000 distinct CDR3 sequences, around 32% seen once. The sequenced sample consisted of blood. The source is an elderly woman in good health.

The genes are TRBV20-1 and TRBJ2-4; 10 bases fit TRBD2. The end of the DNA is better explained by TRBJ2-7, so the J call may be wrong. CDR3 length: 14 residues. From germline, CDR1 is DFQATT and CDR2 SNEGSKA (reference sequence). The CDR3 loop is CSARGLAGEREQYF. The CDR3 DNA is TGCAGTGCTAGAGGACTAGCGGGCGAGCGCGAGCAGTACTTC.

This clonotype was detected only a few times. The genes are TRBV6-6 and TRBJ1-2, with TRBD1 identical over 8 bases. After removal of 4 bases from V and 4 bases from J, the junction contained 5 bases not matched to a gene. The CDR3 loop spans 14 amino acids. Germline assignment: CDR1 MNHNY and CDR2 SVGAGI (reference sequence). The CDR3 nucleotides are TGTGCCAGCAGTTTGGGACAGGCGGTCTATGGCTACACCTTC. Its protein is CASSLGQAVYGYTF.

This clonotype was seen repeatedly, ten times or more. The rearrangement joins TRBV7-6 to TRBJ2-1, with 8 positions matching TRBD1. Germline CDR1 reads SGHVS; CDR2 reads FNYEAQ. The CDR3 length is 16 residues. V shed 4 bases, J shed 3 bases, and the junction held 8 bases outside the gene matches. The CDR3 DNA follows: TGTGCCAGCAGCTATAGGACCGGGACAGGCTACAATGAGCAGTTCTTC. Its protein product is CASSYRTGTGYNEQFF.

This clonotype was detected ten times or more. The chain couples TRBV9 to TRBJ2-1; 13 bases map to TRBD2. Germline lookup yields CDR1 SGDLS and CDR2 YYNGEE. The length of the CDR3 is 15 residues. With V trimmed by 4 bases and J by 5 bases, 3 bases remained unmatched. The DNA of the CDR3 is TGTGCCAGCAGCTGGGGGACTAGCGGGAACAATGAGCAGTTCTTC. This codes for CASSWGTSGNNEQFF.

The gene calls are TRBV29-1 and TRBJ2-2; D uncertain. Per the germline V gene, CDR1 is SQVTM and CDR2 is ANQGSEA. The CDR3 spans 14 residues. The V and J ends lost 1 base and 2 bases respectively, with 8 bases between them. The CDR3 reads CSVEARYNTGELFF. CDR3 coding DNA: TGCAGCGTTGAAGCCCGATATAACACCGGGGAGCTGTTTTTT.

This clonotype was counted only a few times. Germline and junction disagree at one end, which may indicate a read error. The rearrangement links TRBV4-2 to TRBJ2-4; 10 bases are a match to TRBD2. This CDR3 contains 15 residues. Germline-derived CDR1 and CDR2 are LGHNA and YNFKEQ. The CDR3 DNA reads TGTGCCGGCAGGCTAGCGGGGGAGACCTCCTACGAACAGTACTTC. It translates to CAGRLAGETSYEQYF.

About this clonotype: One base away lies a much larger clone, so this may be a sequencing read error. The chain recombines TRBV4-1 with TRBJ2-1, with a possible D match to TRBD1 (6 bases). The germline gives CDR1 MGHRA, CDR2 YSYEKL. CDR3 length: 14 residues. The ends were cut back, 6 bases at V and 9 bases at J, with 18 bases in the middle. The CDR3 nucleotides read TGCGCCAGCAGGGTGTCCGAGGGGGACCCTGAGCAGTTCTTC. Translating gives CASRVSEGDPEQFF.

The chain employs TRBV6-2 or TRBV6-3 and TRBJ2-3, with D uncertain. CDR1 is MNHEY, CDR2 SVGEGT, per germline. CDR3 length: 12 amino acids. V lost 7 bases and J 9 bases, leaving 14 bases between the germline ends. DNA of the CDR3: TGTGCCAGCACCGAAATTCCTGGGACGCAGTATTTT. Translation: CASTEIPGTQYF.